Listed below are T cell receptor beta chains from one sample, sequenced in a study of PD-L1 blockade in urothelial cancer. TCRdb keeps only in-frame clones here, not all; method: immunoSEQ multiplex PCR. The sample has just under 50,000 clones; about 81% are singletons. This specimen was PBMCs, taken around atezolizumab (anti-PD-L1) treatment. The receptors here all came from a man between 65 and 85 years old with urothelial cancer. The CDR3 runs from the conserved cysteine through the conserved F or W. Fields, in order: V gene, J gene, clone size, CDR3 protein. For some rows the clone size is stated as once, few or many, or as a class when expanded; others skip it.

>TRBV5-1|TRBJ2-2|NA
CASSLGHSFSGELFF
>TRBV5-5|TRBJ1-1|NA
CASSVTSTTNTEAFF
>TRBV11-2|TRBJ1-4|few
CASSLRTATNEKLFF
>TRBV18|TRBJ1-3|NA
CASSPDSSGNTIYF
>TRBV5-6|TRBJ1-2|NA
CASTERGWDYTF
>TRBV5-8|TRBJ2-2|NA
CASSFEATNTGELFF
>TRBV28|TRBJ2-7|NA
CASRKGASGPYEQYF
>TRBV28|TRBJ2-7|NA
CASSPRTGRNEQYF
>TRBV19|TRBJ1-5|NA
CASSPLDQPQHF
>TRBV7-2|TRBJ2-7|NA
CASSLGIAASYEQYF
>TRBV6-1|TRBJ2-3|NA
CASSEIAGGTDTQYF
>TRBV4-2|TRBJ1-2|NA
CASSQGANYGYTF
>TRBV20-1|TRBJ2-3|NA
CSARGLGTQYF
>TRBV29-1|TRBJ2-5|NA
CSVVGQGIRETQYF
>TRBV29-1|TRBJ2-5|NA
CSVSPGETQYF
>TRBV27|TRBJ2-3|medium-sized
CASSLGREVDTQYF
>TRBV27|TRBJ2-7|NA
CASSLNGLPNEQYF
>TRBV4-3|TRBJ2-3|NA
CASSQETSGGEADTQYF
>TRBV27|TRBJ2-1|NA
CASRANKAGEQFF
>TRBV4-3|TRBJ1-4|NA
CASSQDGEKLFF
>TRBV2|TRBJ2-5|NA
CASSYAGTSDQETQYF
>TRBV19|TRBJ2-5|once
CASSPGKGAGQETQYF
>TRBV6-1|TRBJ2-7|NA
CASSEGDAPTYEQYF
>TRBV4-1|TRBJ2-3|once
CASSQDRTSGAQRQYF
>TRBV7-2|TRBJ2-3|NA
CASSSLQGTGTDTQYF
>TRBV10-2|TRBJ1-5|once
CASRYSQDQPQHF
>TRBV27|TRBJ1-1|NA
CASSNRQGANTEAFF